This T cell receptor beta chain is drawn from a study of lung T cells in sarcoidosis with Löfgren's syndrome. Study-level information: Löfgren's syndrome patients were the main repertoire analysis focus.

This clonotype was recorded many times. Its target is unknown. Study-wide results and limits: TRAV12-1 and TRBV2 were reportedly most expanded in Löfgren's patients.

One entry per CDR3 protein, called by TCRdb with MiXCR from the reads. Of more than 8,500 distinct CDR3 sequences in the sample, around 20% were seen once. Germline CDR1 reads LGHDT; CDR2 reads YNNKEL (reference sequence). The junction had 6 bases not matched to a gene; V was cut back by 0 bases and J by 0 bases. The CDR3 is 17 residues long. The material sequenced was CD4+ T cells from bronchoalveolar lavage. The source of this sequence is a human donor with sarcoidosis (Löfgren's syndrome or another form), or a control subject (not recorded which). The chain carries TRBV3-1 and TRBJ2-5; 8 bases align to TRBD2. In DNA, the CDR3 is TGTGCCAGCAGCCAAGATCGGCTAGCGGGTCACCAAGAGACCCAGTACTTC. The encoded protein is CASSQDRLAGHQETQYF.